What follows describes a single T cell receptor (beta chain). No cognate antigen has been identified for it. Base qualities are not at hand, and no much larger clone is one base apart. The data originate from a study of CD8 T cells in Susac syndrome (dated by TCRdb to the late 2010s). Concerning the study at large: Among the Susac syndrome patients who were sequenced, clinically active disease was present in 5 or 6 and clinical remission was observed in 8 or 9. The study used repertoire sequencing to test whether antigen drove CD8+ T cell activation and differentiation in Susac syndrome. Susac syndrome patients were therapy-naive, on corticosteroids (some also receiving IVIg), or on IVIg alone at blood withdrawal. Here is what the overall study found, with its caveats: The number of individuals in the TCR sequencing and HLA analysis was recognized as being relatively small. The CD4+ T cell repertoire of patients with Susac syndrome showed no detectable clonal expansion.

High-throughput TCR beta sequencing profiled peripheral blood CD8+ and CD4+ T cells from healthy donors, Susac syndrome patients and multiple sclerosis patients. The Susac syndrome patients fulfilled recently defined diagnostic criteria for definite or probable disease. Bulk CD8+ and CD4+ T cells were purified magnetically by negative isolation, whereas CD8+ TEMRA cells were enriched by FACS. Blood was collected in EDTA tubes and processed within 24 hours, with PBMCs isolated through density gradient centrifugation. PBMCs destined for TCR sequencing were cryopreserved in liquid nitrogen and later thawed in a 37 °C water bath. The sorted or isolated CD4+, CD8+ and CD8+ TEMRA cells had a purity of 90% or higher. RNA was extracted using the RNeasy kit, and about 0.5 to 1 ug of the RNA was reverse transcribed with random hexamers. The immunoSEQ multiplex PCR assay, covering 54 Vbeta and 13 Jbeta segments, was used to amplify TCR beta CDR3 regions. PCR amplification bias was corrected by using a synthetic template baseline for primer optimization and computational correction. As for the original processing: Reads were annotated to V, D and J genes according to IMGT and were analyzed with immunoSEQ Analyzer, with only productive sequences retained. Clonality was calculated as one minus the Shannon entropy normalized by log2 of the number of productive unique sequences. For each patient and control, public and private clones were evaluated among the 100 most prevalent clones. Clones were defined as Susac-specific when absent from the healthy and MS cohorts, from fewer than 1,200 published viral clones and from other ImmuneACCESS disease sequences. TCRdb ran its own pipeline on the public reads, namely fastp trimming at Q25 and MiXCR clone calling, and kept in-frame beta chains. Records with the same CDR3 protein are collapsed into one entry carrying the most frequent genes and DNA. The V and J calls shown here were made by TCRdb, not taken from the authors' results. For this sample there are roughly 200,000 distinct CDR3 sequences; roughly 90% appear just once. Roughly 0.087% of the sample comes from the top ten.

The TCR originated in a human donor with Susac syndrome. The sequenced sample was CD4+ T cells from PBMCs.

The nucleotide sequence reads TGTGCCAGCAGTTTTATGGGGAGGACAGATACGCAGTATTTT. This translates into CASSFMGRTDTQYF. This sequence uses TRBV12-3 or TRBV12-4 and TRBJ2-3; TRBD2 might be the D gene, on 6 matching bases. V is shortened by 3 bases, J by 3 bases, and the region joining them spans 10 bases. The CDR3 runs 14 residues from the cysteine to the phenylalanine. Only the CDR3 DNA is retained, 42 bases long and in frame from the first base.